A selection of T cell receptor beta chains follows, all from one sample in a study of cytomegalovirus exposure and HLA in healthy donors. Measured with immunoSEQ multiplex PCR; TCRdb has only the in-frame clones, and not every one. Here the sample spans 150,000 to 180,000 clones, roughly 84% being singletons. Sequencing used PBMCs. The receptors here all came from a human donor in good health. Both conserved end residues are part of each CDR3. Each record gives: D gene, J gene, V gene, clone size, CDR3 DNA, CDR3 protein. The D gene is left open where the match is weak. Size tells how often a clone was seen (once, few, many) or the class of an expanded clone, and some rows leave it out.

d_call: TRBD1
j_call: TRBJ1-2
v_call: TRBV6-6
clone_size: .
cdr3_nt: TGTGCCAGCAGCCCCAGGGGGACGGGAGGCTACACCTTC
cdr3_aa: CASSPRGTGGYTF

d_call: TRBD1
j_call: TRBJ2-7
v_call: TRBV28
clone_size: .
cdr3_nt: TGTGCCAGCAGCCTCACTAGGACAGGGATCTACGAGCAGTACTTC
cdr3_aa: CASSLTRTGIYEQYF

d_call: TRBD1
j_call: TRBJ2-6
v_call: TRBV5-1
clone_size: .
cdr3_nt: TGCGCCAGCAGCCATAGAGGACAGGGGGCGGTCTCTGGGGCCAACGTCCTGACTTTC
cdr3_aa: CASSHRGQGAVSGANVLTF

d_call: .
j_call: TRBJ2-4
v_call: TRBV11-2
clone_size: .
cdr3_nt: TGTGCCAGCAGTCGGGGTGGCATTCAGTACTTC
cdr3_aa: CASSRGGIQYF

d_call: .
j_call: TRBJ1-1
v_call: TRBV10-2
clone_size: many
cdr3_nt: TGCGCCAGCAGCGTCGGCGGTGAAGCTTTCTTT
cdr3_aa: CASSVGGEAFF

d_call: TRBD2
j_call: TRBJ2-3
v_call: TRBV5-1
clone_size: .
cdr3_nt: TGCGCCAGCCGGAACCTAGCGGGGAGCACAGATACGCAGTATTTT
cdr3_aa: CASRNLAGSTDTQYF

d_call: TRBD2
j_call: TRBJ2-5
v_call: TRBV25-1
clone_size: .
cdr3_nt: TGTGCCAGCAGTTGGACTAGCGGGGAGGAAGAGACCCAGTACTTC
cdr3_aa: CASSWTSGEEETQYF

d_call: TRBD2
j_call: TRBJ2-7
v_call: TRBV4-2
clone_size: .
cdr3_nt: TGTGCCAGCAGCCAAGATCCGCTAGCGGGATTTAGCGAGCAGTACTTC
cdr3_aa: CASSQDPLAGFSEQYF

d_call: .
j_call: TRBJ1-4
v_call: TRBV7-2
clone_size: once
cdr3_nt: TGTGCCAGCAGCTCGGCGCTAGGGGTTTCTAATGAAAAACTGTTTTTT
cdr3_aa: CASSSALGVSNEKLFF

d_call: TRBD1
j_call: TRBJ1-1
v_call: TRBV5-1
clone_size: .
cdr3_nt: TGCGCCAGCACCGAGACAGGGGGGGACACTGAAGCTTTCTTT
cdr3_aa: CASTETGGDTEAFF

d_call: .
j_call: TRBJ1-1
v_call: TRBV27
clone_size: .
cdr3_nt: TGTGCCAGCATATCGTGGGGGGGGACTGAAGCTTTCTTT
cdr3_aa: CASISWGGTEAFF

d_call: .
j_call: TRBJ2-2
v_call: TRBV6-6
clone_size: once
cdr3_nt: TGTGCCAGCAGTAAACAGAACACCGGGGAGCTGTTTTTT
cdr3_aa: CASSKQNTGELFF

d_call: TRBD2
j_call: TRBJ2-7
v_call: TRBV2
clone_size: .
cdr3_nt: TGTGCCAGCAGAGAGAGGACTAGCGGGGGGGAGTTGGGCATGTACGAGCAGTACTTC
cdr3_aa: CASRERTSGGELGMYEQYF

d_call: .
j_call: TRBJ1-5
v_call: TRBV28
clone_size: .
cdr3_nt: TGTGCCAGCAGTGTGCGAGACAATCAGCCCCAGCATTTT
cdr3_aa: CASSVRDNQPQHF

d_call: TRBD1
j_call: TRBJ1-2
v_call: TRBV29-1
clone_size: once
cdr3_nt: TGCAGCGTTGGACAGGGGATCTATGGCTACACCTTC
cdr3_aa: CSVGQGIYGYTF

d_call: TRBD1
j_call: TRBJ1-2
v_call: TRBV27
clone_size: .
cdr3_nt: TGTGCCAGCAGTAGGGACAGGGCTCATACTTATGGCTACACCTTC
cdr3_aa: CASSRDRAHTYGYTF

d_call: TRBD1
j_call: TRBJ2-7
v_call: TRBV28
clone_size: .
cdr3_nt: TGTGCCAGCAGGTCGACAGGGGTCTACGAGCAGTACTTC
cdr3_aa: CASRSTGVYEQYF

d_call: .
j_call: TRBJ1-1
v_call: TRBV2
clone_size: .
cdr3_nt: TGTGCCAGCAGCGCAAACACATTTCGCACTGAAGCTTTCTTT
cdr3_aa: CASSANTFRTEAFF

d_call: TRBD1
j_call: TRBJ2-7
v_call: TRBV28
clone_size: .
cdr3_nt: TGTGCCAGCAGTTTTGTTGGGACAGGGGACGAGCAGTACTTC
cdr3_aa: CASSFVGTGDEQYF

d_call: TRBD2
j_call: TRBJ2-1
v_call: TRBV29-1
clone_size: .
cdr3_nt: TGCAGCGCCACGGGAGGGAGAGGCTCCTACAATGAGCAGTTCTTC
cdr3_aa: CSATGGRGSYNEQFF

d_call: .
j_call: TRBJ1-5
v_call: TRBV10-3
clone_size: once
cdr3_nt: TGTGCCATCAGTGATTTGCTGGGCAAGCATCAGCCCCAGCATTTT
cdr3_aa: CAISDLLGKHQPQHF

d_call: .
j_call: TRBJ2-3
v_call: TRBV14
clone_size: .
cdr3_nt: TGTGCCAGCAGCCAAGATACGTTGAGGAGACGCACAGATACGCAGTATTTT
cdr3_aa: CASSQDTLRRRTDTQYF

d_call: TRBD1
j_call: TRBJ2-7
v_call: TRBV5-5
clone_size: .
cdr3_nt: TGTGCCAGCAGCCCACAGGGGTCCCCCTACGAGCAGTACTTC
cdr3_aa: CASSPQGSPYEQYF

d_call: .
j_call: TRBJ2-7
v_call: TRBV7-3
clone_size: .
cdr3_nt: TGTGCCAGCAGCCCGACCGGGACACCTCTCTACGAGCAGTACTTC
cdr3_aa: CASSPTGTPLYEQYF

d_call: .
j_call: TRBJ1-2
v_call: TRBV9
clone_size: few
cdr3_nt: TGTGCCAGCAGGGCAACCGACTATGGCTACACCTTC
cdr3_aa: CASRATDYGYTF

d_call: .
j_call: TRBJ1-2
v_call: TRBV19
clone_size: .
cdr3_nt: TGTGCCAGTAGTGGACGGGGTGACTATGGCTACACCTTC
cdr3_aa: CASSGRGDYGYTF

d_call: TRBD1
j_call: TRBJ1-3
v_call: TRBV5-4
clone_size: .
cdr3_nt: TGTGCCAGCAGCTCCGGGACAGTGCGGGGTTCTGGAAACACCATATATTTT
cdr3_aa: CASSSGTVRGSGNTIYF

d_call: TRBD1
j_call: TRBJ2-7
v_call: TRBV7-9
clone_size: .
cdr3_nt: TGTGCCAGCAGCTTAGTTCAGGGGGCGGCCGAGCAGTACTTC
cdr3_aa: CASSLVQGAAEQYF

d_call: .
j_call: TRBJ1-4
v_call: TRBV29-1
clone_size: .
cdr3_nt: TGCAGCGTTGTAGGGGTTGGTAATGAAAAACTGTTTTTT
cdr3_aa: CSVVGVGNEKLFF

d_call: TRBD2
j_call: TRBJ2-3
v_call: TRBV6-4
clone_size: once
cdr3_nt: TGTGCCAGCAGCACTAGCGGGAGTTTTACAGATACGCAGTATTTT
cdr3_aa: CASSTSGSFTDTQYF

d_call: TRBD1
j_call: TRBJ1-1
v_call: TRBV27
clone_size: .
cdr3_nt: TGTGCCAGCAATACGGACAGGGCCATCACTGAAGCTTTCTTT
cdr3_aa: CASNTDRAITEAFF

d_call: .
j_call: TRBJ1-1
v_call: TRBV5-1
clone_size: .
cdr3_nt: TGCGCCAGCAGCTTGCAGCCCAGGGACACTGAAGCTTTCTTT
cdr3_aa: CASSLQPRDTEAFF

d_call: TRBD1
j_call: TRBJ2-1
v_call: TRBV27
clone_size: .
cdr3_nt: TGTGCCAGCAGTTTTGACAGGGTGGCTCCCCATGAGCAGTTCTTC
cdr3_aa: CASSFDRVAPHEQFF

d_call: .
j_call: TRBJ1-4
v_call: TRBV2
clone_size: .
cdr3_nt: TGTGCCAGCAGTAACAGACAGGTAGACGAAAAACTGTTTTTT
cdr3_aa: CASSNRQVDEKLFF

d_call: .
j_call: TRBJ2-7
v_call: TRBV28
clone_size: once
cdr3_nt: TGTGCCAGCAGTTTATTCCTTAGTTTGACAGAAAGCTCCTACGAGCAGTACTTC
cdr3_aa: CASSLFLSLTESSYEQYF

d_call: .
j_call: TRBJ2-5
v_call: TRBV6-6
clone_size: .
cdr3_nt: TGTGCCAGCAGCCAACTCCAAGAGACCCAGTACTTC
cdr3_aa: CASSQLQETQYF

d_call: TRBD1
j_call: TRBJ1-1
v_call: TRBV4-2
clone_size: .
cdr3_nt: TGTGCCAGCAGACAGGGACAGGCGAACACTGAAGCTTTCTTT
cdr3_aa: CASRQGQANTEAFF

d_call: TRBD1
j_call: TRBJ1-5
v_call: TRBV27
clone_size: .
cdr3_nt: TGTGCCAGCAGTTTATACGGGGACAGCGTCGGGGATGGCAATCAGCCCCAGCATTTT
cdr3_aa: CASSLYGDSVGDGNQPQHF

d_call: .
j_call: TRBJ2-1
v_call: TRBV30
clone_size: .
cdr3_nt: TGTGCCTGGAGCCTAAGGGGTAGTGCCTACAATGAGCAGTTCTTC
cdr3_aa: CAWSLRGSAYNEQFF

d_call: .
j_call: TRBJ2-7
v_call: TRBV13
clone_size: .
cdr3_nt: TGTGCCAGCAGACGGGGGTTGAACGAGCAGTACTTC
cdr3_aa: CASRRGLNEQYF

d_call: TRBD1
j_call: TRBJ1-1
v_call: TRBV4-1
clone_size: .
cdr3_nt: TGCGCCAGCAGCCATGTAACAGGGGGCACTGAAGCTTTCTTT
cdr3_aa: CASSHVTGGTEAFF

d_call: TRBD1
j_call: TRBJ2-7
v_call: TRBV4-1
clone_size: .
cdr3_nt: TGCGCCAGCAGCCAAGCCCCTGCAGGGGGATACGAGCAGTACTTC
cdr3_aa: CASSQAPAGGYEQYF

d_call: .
j_call: TRBJ2-3
v_call: TRBV12-2
clone_size: .
cdr3_nt: TGTGCAAGTCGCAAAAATACCTCAGGGGGTTCGCAGTATTTT
cdr3_aa: CASRKNTSGGSQYF

d_call: .
j_call: TRBJ1-4
v_call: TRBV7-9
clone_size: .
cdr3_nt: TGTGCCAGCAGCTTAGAAGTACCCCGGGCAGGCGGGACCAATGAAAAACTGTTTTTT
cdr3_aa: CASSLEVPRAGGTNEKLFF

d_call: TRBD2
j_call: TRBJ2-1
v_call: TRBV11-3
clone_size: .
cdr3_nt: TGTGCCAGCAGCCTTCAGCGGGGCGCTTACAATGAGCAGTTCTTC
cdr3_aa: CASSLQRGAYNEQFF

d_call: TRBD1
j_call: TRBJ1-2
v_call: TRBV6-5
clone_size: few
cdr3_nt: TGTGCCAGCAGTGCCGGGACAGGATATGGCTACACCTTC
cdr3_aa: CASSAGTGYGYTF

d_call: TRBD1
j_call: TRBJ1-2
v_call: TRBV12-5
clone_size: .
cdr3_nt: TGTGCTAGTGGTTTGGCCCTGGGACAGGGGGAGACTAACTATGGCTACACCTTC
cdr3_aa: CASGLALGQGETNYGYTF

d_call: .
j_call: TRBJ1-4
v_call: TRBV27
clone_size: .
cdr3_nt: TGTGCCAGCAGTTTTACCGCGGGACGGACAATTCAGGAAAAACTGTTTTTT
cdr3_aa: CASSFTAGRTIQEKLFF

d_call: .
j_call: TRBJ1-2
v_call: TRBV4-1
clone_size: .
cdr3_nt: TGCGCCAGCAGCCAACCTCTACAGAACTATGGCTACACCTTC
cdr3_aa: CASSQPLQNYGYTF

d_call: TRBD2
j_call: TRBJ2-7
v_call: TRBV6-5
clone_size: .
cdr3_nt: TGTGCCAGCAGTGGTAGCGGGGGGGGCCCCTACGAGCAGTACTTC
cdr3_aa: CASSGSGGGPYEQYF

d_call: .
j_call: TRBJ1-2
v_call: TRBV19
clone_size: .
cdr3_nt: TGTGCCAGTAGTATACTCCAGAACTATGGCTACACCTTC
cdr3_aa: CASSILQNYGYTF

d_call: TRBD2
j_call: TRBJ2-1
v_call: TRBV29-1
clone_size: .
cdr3_nt: TGCAGCGTTGAGTCTAGCGGGAGCAATGAGCAGTTCTTC
cdr3_aa: CSVESSGSNEQFF

d_call: TRBD1
j_call: TRBJ2-1
v_call: TRBV25-1
clone_size: .
cdr3_nt: TGTGCCAGCAGTGCAGACAGGGGGACCTACAATGAGCAGTTCTTC
cdr3_aa: CASSADRGTYNEQFF